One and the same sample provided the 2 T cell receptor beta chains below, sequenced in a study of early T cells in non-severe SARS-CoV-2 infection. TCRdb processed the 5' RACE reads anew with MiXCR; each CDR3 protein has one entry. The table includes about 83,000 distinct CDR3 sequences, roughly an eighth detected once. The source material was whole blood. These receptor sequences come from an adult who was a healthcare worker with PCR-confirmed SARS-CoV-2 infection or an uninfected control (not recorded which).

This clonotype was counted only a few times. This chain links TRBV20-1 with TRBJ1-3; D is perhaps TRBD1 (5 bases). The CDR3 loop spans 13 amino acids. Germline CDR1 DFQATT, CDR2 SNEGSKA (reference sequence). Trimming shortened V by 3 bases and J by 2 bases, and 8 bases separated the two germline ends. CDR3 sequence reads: CSARRQPGNTIYF. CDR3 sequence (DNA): TGCAGTGCTAGGAGACAGCCTGGAAACACCATATATTTT.

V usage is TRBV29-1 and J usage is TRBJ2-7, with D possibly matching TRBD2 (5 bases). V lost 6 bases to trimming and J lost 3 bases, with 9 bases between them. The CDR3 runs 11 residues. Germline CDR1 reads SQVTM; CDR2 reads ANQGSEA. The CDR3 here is CSVSSGYEQYF. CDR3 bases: TGCAGCGTGAGCAGCGGCTACGAGCAGTACTTC.